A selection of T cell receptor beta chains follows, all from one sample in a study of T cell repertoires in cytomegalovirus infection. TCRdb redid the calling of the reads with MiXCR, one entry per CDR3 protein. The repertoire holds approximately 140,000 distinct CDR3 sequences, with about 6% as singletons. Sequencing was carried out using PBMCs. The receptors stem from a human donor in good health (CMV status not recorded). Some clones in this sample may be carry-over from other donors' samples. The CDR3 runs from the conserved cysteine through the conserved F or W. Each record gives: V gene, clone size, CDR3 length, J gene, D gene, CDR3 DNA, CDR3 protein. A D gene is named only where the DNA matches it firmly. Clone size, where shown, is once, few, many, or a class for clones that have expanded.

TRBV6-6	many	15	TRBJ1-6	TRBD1	TGTGCCAGCAGGCCATCGACAGGGTATGGTTCACCCCTCCACTTT	CASRPSTGYGSPLHF
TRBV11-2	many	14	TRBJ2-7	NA	TGTGCCAGCAGTCGACAGTTCGGGGGCTACGAGCAGTACTTC	CASSRQFGGYEQYF
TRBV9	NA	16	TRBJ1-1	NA	TGTGCCAGCAGCGTGGGCAGCCTCCAATCGTACACTGAAGCTTTCTTT	CASSVGSLQSYTEAFF
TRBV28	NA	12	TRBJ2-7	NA	TGTGCCAGCAGTTTTGTAGGGGCCGAGCAGTACTTC	CASSFVGAEQYF
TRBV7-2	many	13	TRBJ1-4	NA	TGTGCCAGCAGCCCGCTTGGGGTAAAGAAACTGTTTTTT	CASSPLGVKKLFF
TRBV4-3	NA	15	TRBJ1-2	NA	TGCGCCAGCAGCCAAGATCTCGCAGGGCTCTGGGGCTACACCTTC	CASSQDLAGLWGYTF
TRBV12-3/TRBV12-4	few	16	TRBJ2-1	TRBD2	TGTGCCAGCAGTCCGAGGACTAGCGGGGGGGCTCATGAGCAGTTCTTC	CASSPRTSGGAHEQFF
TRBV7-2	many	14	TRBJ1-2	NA	TGTGCCAGCAGCCCCGAGACACGTAGCTATGGCTACACCTTC	CASSPETRSYGYTF
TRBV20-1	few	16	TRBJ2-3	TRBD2	TGCAGTGCCCCATACCCCTCCAGCGGGGGGCCGCATACGCAGTATTTT	CSAPYPSSGGPHTQYF
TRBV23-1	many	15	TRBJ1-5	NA	TGCGCCAGCAGTCAAGCCCTCTTTCCGTTACAGCCCCAGCATTTT	CASSQALFPLQPQHF
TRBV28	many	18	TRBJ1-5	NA	TGTGCCAGCAGTCGACAGGCTTCCTTCCGCTATAGCAATCAGCCCCAGCATTTT	CASSRQASFRYSNQPQHF
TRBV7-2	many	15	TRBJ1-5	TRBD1	TGTGCCAGCAGCTCAGGACAGGCGGGCAATCAGCCCCAGCATTTT	CASSSGQAGNQPQHF
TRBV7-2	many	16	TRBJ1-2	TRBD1	TGTGCCAGCAGCTTTTCGGGGACAGGGGGCCGCTATGGCTACACCTTC	CASSFSGTGGRYGYTF
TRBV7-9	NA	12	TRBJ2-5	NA	TGTGCCAGCAGCTTACGGGATGAGACCCAGTACTTC	CASSLRDETQYF
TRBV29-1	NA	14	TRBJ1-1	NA	TGCAGCGTTGACGGCCCGGGCATGAACACTGAAGCTTTCTTT	CSVDGPGMNTEAFF
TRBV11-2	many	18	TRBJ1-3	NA	TGTGCCAGCAGCTTAAGACAGACGGCGAGCTTTTCTGGAAACACCATATATTTT	CASSLRQTASFSGNTIYF
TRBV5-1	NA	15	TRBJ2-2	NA	TGCGCCAGCAGCTTGGCGGCGGAGTTCACCGGGGAGCTGTTTTTT	CASSLAAEFTGELFF
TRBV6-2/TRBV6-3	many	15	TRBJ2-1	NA	TGTGCCAGCAGTTCCCCTAAGGACTATTACAATGAGCAGTTCTTC	CASSSPKDYYNEQFF
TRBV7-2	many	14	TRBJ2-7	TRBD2	TGTGCCAGCAGCTTCGGGACTAGGGACTACGAGCAGTACTTC	CASSFGTRDYEQYF
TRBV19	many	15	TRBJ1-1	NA	TGTGCCAGTAGTCCGAAGGGGGACTGGAACACTGAAGCTTTCTTT	CASSPKGDWNTEAFF
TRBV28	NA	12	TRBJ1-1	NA	TGTGCCAGCAGCCCTTCACAGTTTGAAGCTTTCTTT	CASSPSQFEAFF
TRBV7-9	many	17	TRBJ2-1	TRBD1	TGTGCCAGCAGCCCCTGGGGCCGGGACAGGGGAGACAATGAGCAGTTCTTC	CASSPWGRDRGDNEQFF
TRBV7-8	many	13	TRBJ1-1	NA	TGTGCCAGCAGCCAGGGACAGAACACTGAAGCTTTCTTT	CASSQGQNTEAFF
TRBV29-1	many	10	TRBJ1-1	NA	TGCAGCGTGGGAGATTATGAAGCTTTCTTT	CSVGDYEAFF
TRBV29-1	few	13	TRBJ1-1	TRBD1	TGCAGCGTTCCGACAGGGGGGAACACTGAAGCTTTCTTT	CSVPTGGNTEAFF
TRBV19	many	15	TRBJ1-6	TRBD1	TGTGCCAGTAGTATCGGAGAAACAGGGGATTCACCCCTCCACTTT	CASSIGETGDSPLHF
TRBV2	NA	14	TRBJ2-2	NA	TGTGCCAGCCTGACCATGGGAAACACCGGGGAGCTGTTTTTT	CASLTMGNTGELFF
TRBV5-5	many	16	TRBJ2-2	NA	TGTGCCAGCAGCCGCCCCCGACAGGGAGGGACCGGGGAGCTGTTTTTT	CASSRPRQGGTGELFF
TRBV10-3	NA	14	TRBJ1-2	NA	TGTGCGATCAGGGTCCAGTTGGGCCTCTATGGCTACACCTTC	CAIRVQLGLYGYTF
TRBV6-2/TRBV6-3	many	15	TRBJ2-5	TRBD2	TGTGCCAGCAGGGGGGCTAGCGGGAGTCAAGAGACCCAGTACTTC	CASRGASGSQETQYF
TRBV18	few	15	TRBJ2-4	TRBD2	TGTGCCAGCTCGACGACTAGCGGGGGAAGTAACATTCAGTACTTC	CASSTTSGGSNIQYF
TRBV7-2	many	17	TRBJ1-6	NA	TGTGCCAGCAGCTTAATCCCGCGCAGCTCCTATAATTCACCCCTCCACTTT	CASSLIPRSSYNSPLHF
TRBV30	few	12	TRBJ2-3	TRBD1	TGTGCCTGGAGGGGACAGCGGGATACGCAGTATTTT	CAWRGQRDTQYF
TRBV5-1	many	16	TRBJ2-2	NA	TGCGCCAGCAGCTTGGTCCAGGTTGCGAACACCGGGGAGCTGTTTTTT	CASSLVQVANTGELFF
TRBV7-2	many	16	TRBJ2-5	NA	TGTGCCAGCAACAAATGGGGAAGCTCACAAACGGAGACCCAGTACTTC	CASNKWGSSQTETQYF
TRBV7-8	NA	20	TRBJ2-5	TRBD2	TGTGCCAGCAGCTTAGCGATCCACCTCGGGGGAGTAGCGGGGGGGCGGACCCAGTACTTC	CASSLAIHLGGVAGGRTQYF
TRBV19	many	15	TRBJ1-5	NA	TGTGCCAGTAACCCTGGGACAAATAGCAATCAGCCCCAGCATTTT	CASNPGTNSNQPQHF
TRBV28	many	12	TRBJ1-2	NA	TGTGCCAGCAGTGCGGGGCCGAGGGGCTACACCTTC	CASSAGPRGYTF
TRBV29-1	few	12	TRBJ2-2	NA	TGCAGCGCCCTCTTTTCAGCCGGGGAGCTGTTTTTT	CSALFSAGELFF
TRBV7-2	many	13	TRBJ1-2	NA	TGTGCCAGCAGCTTGTCCAGGGATGATGGCTACACCTTC	CASSLSRDDGYTF
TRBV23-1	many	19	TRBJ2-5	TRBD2	TGCGCCAGCAGTCACTACAGGACTAGCGGGGGCCTAAACCGGGAGACCCAGTACTTC	CASSHYRTSGGLNRETQYF
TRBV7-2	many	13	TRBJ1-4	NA	TGTGCCAGCAGCTTAAACAGGCAAGAAAAACTGTTTTTT	CASSLNRQEKLFF
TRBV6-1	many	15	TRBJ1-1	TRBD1	TGTGCCAGCAAAAGGGGAGGGGGCCTGAACACTGAAGCTTTCTTT	CASKRGGGLNTEAFF
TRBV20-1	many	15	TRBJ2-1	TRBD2	TGCAGTGCGAGTCGACTAGCGGGGGGGGGGAATGAGCAGTTCTTC	CSASRLAGGGNEQFF
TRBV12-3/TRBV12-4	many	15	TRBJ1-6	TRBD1	TGTGCCAGCAGACCTGTGACAGGGACTAATTCACCCCTCCACTTT	CASRPVTGTNSPLHF
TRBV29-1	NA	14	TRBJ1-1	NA	TGCAGCGTTGAAGGGTGGGGGCCGAACACTGAAGCTTTCTTT	CSVEGWGPNTEAFF
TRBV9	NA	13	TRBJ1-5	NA	TGTGCCAGCAGCGTGTGGGGGAATCAGCCCCAGCATTTT	CASSVWGNQPQHF
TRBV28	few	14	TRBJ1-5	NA	TGTGCCAGCAGCCCAGGACAGAATAATCAGCCCCAGCATTTT	CASSPGQNNQPQHF
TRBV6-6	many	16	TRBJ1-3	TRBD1	TGTGCCAGCAGTTACTCCCGGGACAGCTCTGGAAACACCATATATTTT	CASSYSRDSSGNTIYF